Below, 14 T cell receptor beta chains from the same sample are listed, as sequenced in a study of technical replicates of blood from a handful of donors. Measured with immunoSEQ multiplex PCR; TCRdb has only the in-frame clones, and not every one. The table lists approximately 94,000 clones, 90% to 97% of them singletons. Source material: T cells isolated from PBMCs. These receptors were taken from a human donor in good health.

The genes are TRBV5-1 and TRBJ1-4, with D possibly being TRBD1 (6 bases). The germline gives CDR1 SGHRS, CDR2 YFSETQ. CDR3 size: 15 residues. The V end lost 5 bases, the J end lost 1 base, and 12 bases lay between the germline ends. In nucleotides, the CDR3 is TGCGCCAGCAGGGTTTACAGGGAAACTAATGAAAAACTGTTTTTT. Its protein is CASRVYRETNEKLFF.

This chain connects TRBV6-6 to TRBJ1-2; D is undetermined. CDR3 length: 14 residues. CDR1 is MNHNY and CDR2 is SVGAGI in the germline V gene (reference sequence). Trimming took 2 bases from V and 8 from J, leaving 15 bases between them. As DNA, the CDR3 is TGTGCCAGCAGTTACGAGGCCCTACCTTCGGGCTACACCTTC. Translation gives CASSYEALPSGYTF.

Note on this clone: Other nucleotide sequences from this sample produce the same CDR3. J is TRBJ2-7 and V is TRBV27, with a tentative D call TRBD2 (5 bases). The V gene's germline CDR1 is MNHEY and CDR2 SMNVEV (reference sequence). Trimming removed 2 bases at V and 2 bases at J, with 10 bases between. The CDR3 sequence is 14 residues long. The CDR3 DNA reads TGTGCCAGCAGTTTACGCGGGCCTACCTACGAGCAGTACTTC. It specifies CASSLRGPTYEQYF.

The chain carries TRBV7-8 and TRBJ1-1, with a possible D match to TRBD1 (5 bases). This CDR3 has 14 amino acids. Germline CDR1 reads SGHVS; CDR2 reads FQNEAQ. V lost 1 base and J lost 1, with 7 bases in between. The CDR3 reads CASSLGGENTEAFF. CDR3 nucleotide sequence: TGTGCCAGCAGCTTAGGGGGGGAGAACACTGAAGCTTTCTTT.

The chain links TRBV4-3 to TRBJ2-3; TRBD2 matches 9 bases. The CDR3 is made up of 16 amino acids. Per the germline V gene, CDR1 is LGHNA and CDR2 is YSLEER. Losses at the gene ends were 1 base for V and 0 bases for J; bases not matched to a gene: 2. The CDR3 sequence: CASSQGLAGSTDTQYF. DNA for the CDR3: TGCGCCAGCAGCCAAGGTCTAGCGGGAAGCACAGATACGCAGTATTTT.

This rearrangement joins TRBV6-5 to TRBJ1-3; TRBD1 might be the D (5 bases). There are 12 residues in the CDR3. Germline values: CDR1 MNHEY, CDR2 SVGAGI. Trimming removed 5 bases at V and 7 bases at J, with 9 bases between. CDR3 coding DNA: TGTGCCAGCAGTACAGGTGGGAACACCATATATTTT. Its translation: CASSTGGNTIYF.

The chain couples TRBV14 to TRBJ2-7, with TRBD2 matching over 12 bases. Trimming removed 10 bases from V and 0 bases from J; junction bases left unmatched: 4. Germline V CDR1 and CDR2: SGHDN, FVKESK. The CDR3 has 14 amino acids. The CDR3 loop reads CATGLAGRSYEQYF. The DNA of the CDR3 is TGTGCCACCGGACTAGCGGGACGCTCCTACGAGCAGTACTTC.

The chain recombines TRBV7-6 with TRBJ2-7, with no clear D. The CDR3 is 14 amino acids. Trimming cost V 3 bases and J 5 bases, with 14 bases left between them. Germline values: CDR1 SGHVS, CDR2 FNYEAQ. In nucleotides, the CDR3 is TGTGCCAGCAGCTTGATCGCAGAGGAGAACGAGCAGTACTTC. Protein product: CASSLIAEENEQYF.

The rearrangement links TRBV2 to TRBJ2-1; D is undetermined. With 6 bases removed from V and 8 bases from J, the gap between germline ends came to 11 bases. The CDR3 has 12 residues. Germline V gene data show CDR1 as SNHLY and CDR2 as FYNNEI. The DNA for the CDR3 is TGTGCCAGCAGGCCACTACGAGATGAGCAGTTCTTC. Translated, it gives CASRPLRDEQFF.

The chain uses TRBV27 and TRBJ2-5; D is perhaps TRBD2 (5 bases). Germline CDR1 and CDR2: MNHEY and SMNVEV (reference sequence). Trimming left V 2 bases short and J 7 bases short, with 11 bases between. The CDR3 covers 13 residues. The CDR3 protein is CASSLEARGTQYF. As DNA, the CDR3 is TGTGCCAGCAGTTTAGAGGCTCGGGGGACCCAGTACTTC.

The count of this clone is one. The V call is TRBV6-4, the J call TRBJ1-5, with 7 bases identical to TRBD1. Germline trimming cut 6 bases from V and 0 bases from J; bases unmatched to any gene: 5. The CDR3 extends over 15 amino acids. In germline, CDR1 is MRHNA, CDR2 SNTAGT. The CDR3 DNA is TGTGCCAGCAGCCGGGACAGCTATAGCAATCAGCCCCAGCATTTT. As protein: CASSRDSYSNQPQHF.

This chain links TRBV14 with TRBJ2-3; no clear D gene. V was cut by 4 bases and J by 5 bases, with 4 bases left in between. The germline gives CDR1 SGHDN, CDR2 FVKESK. This CDR3 has 11 residues. In DNA form, the CDR3 reads TGTGCCAGCAGCCTAATAGATACGCAGTATTTT. It codes for CASSLIDTQYF.

The chain links TRBV5-1 to TRBJ1-1, with 7 bases lining up with TRBD1. CDR3 size: 14 residues. Trimming cost V 4 bases and J 0 bases; bases outside gene matches: 3. Germline values: CDR1 SGHRS, CDR2 YFSETQ. In nucleotides, the CDR3 is TGCGCCAGCAGCGTGGGACAGATGAACACTGAAGCTTTCTTT. Its translation: CASSVGQMNTEAFF.

The chain employs TRBV4-2 and TRBJ2-1, with 10 bases matching TRBD2. Unmatched junction bases numbered 5, after V lost 1 base and J lost 5 bases. CDR3 length: 16 residues. Germline V gene lookup returns CDR1 LGHNA and CDR2 YNFKEQ. CDR3 region: CASSQGAGGINNEQFF. For the CDR3, the DNA is TGTGCCAGCAGCCAAGGAGCGGGAGGGATTAACAATGAGCAGTTCTTC.